This T cell receptor beta chain was recovered during a study of blood T cell repertoires in COVID-19. About the research overall: Material from acute and convalescent COVID-19 was sourced from the United States, Italy and Spain. From T cells, B-cell-depleted T cells, or PBMCs came the material, which was cDNA or gDNA.

There are many counts of this clone. Germline values: CDR1 SGDLS, CDR2 YYNGEE. This CDR3 contains 15 residues. J was trimmed by 0 bases and V by 4 bases; bases with no gene match: 4. In the study's own analysis: Reference gene primers were amplified, and this amplification served to estimate nucleated cell counts. This table comes from immunoSEQ multiplex PCR, and its TCRdb copy is limited to in-frame clones, with some not included. From that table come the V and J calls and clone size; the DNA was used to work out D and trimming. The data show about 180,000 clones, roughly 88% seen once. The sequenced sample consisted of peripheral blood. The clonotype comes from a woman in her 30s with acute or convalescent COVID-19. The chain combines TRBV9 with TRBJ1-1; TRBD1 aligns across 9 bases. The chain's CDR3 is CASSYGQGMNTEAFF. CDR3 bases: TGTGCCAGCAGCTACGGACAGGGGATGAACACTGAAGCTTTCTTT.